Listed below are T cell receptor beta chains from one sample, sequenced in a study of shared clonotypes between healthy human individuals. Libraries were prepared by immunoSEQ multiplex PCR; TCRdb keeps only in-frame clonotypes and omits some of them. The sample lists about 1 million clones; roughly 70% were seen once. The sample consisted of memory CD4+ T cells sorted from blood. All receptors derive from a man younger than 30 in good health. Each CDR3 is given with its conserved first and last residue. Each record gives: D gene, V gene, J gene, CDR3 DNA, CDR3 protein. A D gene is named only where the DNA matches it firmly.

-	TRBV5-8	TRBJ2-1	TGTGCCAGCAGCTTGTTATTGTTACAGGGTCACAATGAGCAGTTCTTC	CASSLLLLQGHNEQFF
-	TRBV27	TRBJ2-2	TGTGCCAGCAGTTTAGCTAGAGGCACCGGGGAGCTGTTTTTT	CASSLARGTGELFF
TRBD2	TRBV5-8	TRBJ2-5	TGTGCCAGCAGCTCCGGGACTAGCGGACTACAAGAGACCCAGTACTTC	CASSSGTSGLQETQYF
-	TRBV9	TRBJ2-7	TGTGCCAGCAGCGTAGACGGGTCGTCTACGGGCGAGCAGTACTTC	CASSVDGSSTGEQYF
-	TRBV2	TRBJ1-5	TGTGCCAGCAGTGGATTGATGGCACCCCAGCATTTT	CASSGLMAPQHF
TRBD2	TRBV18	TRBJ2-7	TGTGCCAGCTCACCCGGGACTAGCGAGTACGAGCAGTACTTC	CASSPGTSEYEQYF
-	TRBV18	TRBJ2-1	TGTGCCAGCTCACCCTACACCAATGAGCAGTTCTTC	CASSPYTNEQFF
TRBD1	TRBV7-9	TRBJ1-5	TGTGCCAGCAGCCGTGACAGGGGGGATCAGCCCCAGCATTTT	CASSRDRGDQPQHF
TRBD2	TRBV5-4	TRBJ2-5	TGTGCCAGCAGCAGACTAGCGGAAGAGACCCAGTACTTC	CASSRLAEETQYF
-	TRBV30	TRBJ2-5	TGTGCCTGGAGAGAGATACGGGGGTTAGAGACCCAGTACTTC	CAWREIRGLETQYF
-	TRBV6-5	TRBJ1-1	TGTGCCAGCAGTTACTCGCTTCCAGGGTTGGGCACTGAAGCTTTCTTT	CASSYSLPGLGTEAFF
-	TRBV5-1	TRBJ2-3	TGCGCCAGCAGCTTGGATGGGGGCGCAGATACGCAGTATTTT	CASSLDGGADTQYF
TRBD1	TRBV27	TRBJ2-5	TGTGCCAGCATGGTTGGTTCCGGGACAGGAGAGACCCAGTACTTC	CASMVGSGTGETQYF
-	TRBV11-2	TRBJ1-1	TGTGCCAGCAGCCCCCTAGGTTGGGGGAACACTGAAGCTTTCTTT	CASSPLGWGNTEAFF
-	TRBV27	TRBJ1-5	TGTGCCAGCAGTCCAACCAGGCTGGCCGAACCTCCGCCCCAGCATTTT	CASSPTRLAEPPPQHF
-	TRBV5-1	TRBJ2-3	TGCGCCAGCAGCGCCGGGGATACGCAGTATTTT	CASSAGDTQYF